Presented here are 28 T cell receptor beta chains from one specimen sequenced in a study of response to subunit inactivated influenza vaccine. Via MiXCR, TCRdb re-called the RT-PCR reads, giving one row per CDR3 protein. The repertoire holds a few hundred thousand distinct CDR3 sequences, with around 11% as singletons. These same data were also listed under a study on T cells expressing NK-cell markers. As that report states: Beta-chain TCR cDNA was generated via 5'RACE template switching with UMIs.

The material sequenced was PBMCs from blood, taken on the day of vaccination. These TCRs come from a man in his forties or fifties who received an inactivated influenza vaccine.

This chain links TRBV7-9 with TRBJ2-3; D is ambiguous. Trimming took 5 bases from V and 2 from J, leaving 14 bases between them. The CDR3 extends over 15 amino acids. The germline CDR1 and CDR2 sequences are SEHNR and FQNEAQ (reference sequence). The chain's CDR3 is CASSPGLPSTDTQYF. The CDR3 DNA sequence: TGTGCCAGCAGCCCTGGCCTCCCGTCCACAGATACGCAGTATTTT.

This sequence joins TRBV7-6 and TRBJ2-7; 10 nucleotides align to TRBD2. The CDR3 has 15 residues. V dropped 5 bases and J dropped 0; count of bases not matched to a gene: 4. Germline V gene sequence: CDR1 SGHVS, CDR2 FNYEAQ. DNA of the CDR3: TGTGCCAGCAGCCTGGGGACTAGCGCCTCCTACGAGCAGTACTTC. Its translation: CASSLGTSASYEQYF.

This clonotype was observed a handful of times. V usage is TRBV12-3 or TRBV12-4 and J usage is TRBJ2-2, with 9 bases lining up with TRBD1. The CDR3 totals 15 residues. The junction had 4 bases not matched to a gene; V was cut back by 7 bases and J by 1 base. CDR3 in amino acids: CASTRDRVNTGELFF. CDR3 DNA: TGTGCCAGCACAAGGGACAGGGTGAACACCGGGGAGCTGTTTTTT.

The V gene is TRBV6-1, the J gene TRBJ2-1; 9 bases are shared with TRBD1. This CDR3 has 15 amino acids. The V gene end was trimmed by 6 bases and the J gene end by 7 bases; junction bases not matched to a gene: 10. CDR1 and CDR2 from the germline V gene are MNHNS and SASEGT. The CDR3 bases are TGTGCCAGCAGCGTGACAGGGGGTTCTCGGAATGAGCAGTTCTTC. It yields the protein CASSVTGGSRNEQFF.

The chain carries TRBV5-5 and TRBJ2-1; TRBD1 matches at 8 bases. With 3 bases clipped from V and 6 bases from J, the junction kept 8 bases outside the gene matches. Germline V gene data show CDR1 as SGHKS and CDR2 as YYEKEE (reference sequence). The CDR3 has 15 amino acids. CDR3 coding DNA: TGTGCCAGCAGCTCCGGGACAGGTCTTCCCAATGAGCAGTTCTTC. Its translation: CASSSGTGLPNEQFF.

This clonotype was seen at least ten times. The chain joins TRBV5-1 to TRBJ1-4, with 9 bases aligning to TRBD1. V was pared by 4 bases and J by 4 bases, with 2 bases of the junction left unmatched. Looked up from germline, CDR1 is SGHRS and CDR2 is YFSETQ. CDR3 length equals 14 residues. CDR3 region: CASSTDRGNEKLFF. The CDR3 nucleotides are TGCGCCAGCAGCACGGACAGGGGTAATGAAAAACTGTTTTTT.

This clonotype appeared many times. CDR3 coding DNA: TGCGCCAGCAGCTTTACCGGGACTAGCTCCTACAATGAGCAGTTCTTC. It translates to CASSFTGTSSYNEQFF. The genes are TRBV5-1 and TRBJ2-1; 8 bases match TRBD2. The germline V gene has CDR1 SGHRS and CDR2 YFSETQ. The CDR3 runs to 16 residues. Trimming cost V 2 bases and J 0 bases; bases outside gene matches: 4.

V is TRBV6-2 or TRBV6-3 and J is TRBJ2-7; D may be TRBD1 (6 bases). Between the trimmed V and J ends, which lost 2 bases and 2 bases, there was a span of 10 bases. This CDR3 comprises 14 residues. Germline CDR1 is MNHEY and CDR2 is SVGEGT. The CDR3 reads CASSYVTGPYEQYF. CDR3 coding DNA: TGTGCCAGCAGTTACGTGACAGGTCCCTACGAGCAGTACTTC.

At least ten counts were recorded for this clonotype. The V and J genes are TRBV5-1 and TRBJ2-3; possibly TRBD1 or TRBD2 for D (5 bases each). The CDR3 consists of 16 residues. Germline-derived CDR1 and CDR2 are SGHRS and YFSETQ. Trimming pared 0 bases from V and 3 bases from J, leaving 14 bases between. The CDR3, as DNA: TGCGCCAGCAGCTTGGGGGACGGGGTATCTACAGATACGCAGTATTTT. Its translation: CASSLGDGVSTDTQYF.

The chain carries TRBV7-9 and TRBJ2-7; TRBD1 might be the D (6 bases). Per the germline V gene, CDR1 is SEHNR and CDR2 is FQNEAQ (reference sequence). The CDR3 sequence is 14 residues long. The V end was cut by 3 bases, the J end by 2 bases, with 11 bases between. The CDR3 DNA reads as TGTGCCAGCAGCTTTTCACAGGGCCCCTACGAGCAGTACTTC. As protein: CASSFSQGPYEQYF. The complete variable domain, with remaining parts taken from reference TRBV7-9 and TRBJ2-7, reads DTGVSQNPRHKITKRGQNVTFRCDPISEHNRLYWYRQTLGQGPEFLTYFQNEAQLEKSRLLSDRFSAERPKGSFSTLEIQRTEQGDSAMYLCASSFSQGPYEQYFGPGTRLTVT.

This clonotype was found many times. The V gene is TRBV10-3, the J gene TRBJ1-5; 7 nucleotides agree with TRBD1. In germline, CDR1 is ENHRY, CDR2 SYGVKD. The junction had 8 bases not matched to a gene; V was cut back by 3 bases and J by 6 bases. The CDR3 contains 15 residues. The CDR3 protein is CAISDTGQDGQPQHF. The CDR3 DNA reads TGTGCCATCAGTGATACCGGACAGGACGGTCAGCCCCAGCATTTT.

The chain employs TRBV5-1 and TRBJ2-7, with 10 bases lining up with TRBD1. V dropped 4 bases and J dropped 4; count of bases not matched to a gene: 14. CDR3 length: 17 residues. Germline lookup yields CDR1 SGHRS and CDR2 YFSETQ. The CDR3 reads CASSGPGQGWDGYEQYF. For the CDR3, the DNA is TGCGCCAGCAGCGGTCCGGGACAGGGGTGGGATGGATACGAGCAGTACTTC. Drawing the rest from reference TRBV5-1 and TRBJ2-7, the complete variable domain is KAGVTQTPRYLIKTRGQQVTLSCSPISGHRSVSWYQQTPGQGLQFLFEYFSETQRNKGNFPGRFSGRQFSNSRSEMNVSTLELGDSALYLCASSGPGQGWDGYEQYFGPGTRLTVT.

The CDR3 region is CSAQHGTRDQPQHF. The CDR3 nucleotides read TGCAGTGCCCAACACGGAACAAGGGATCAGCCCCAGCATTTT. The chain couples TRBV20-1 to TRBJ1-5; no firm D call. Germline V lookup: CDR1 DFQATT, CDR2 SNEGSKA (reference sequence). The CDR3 is 14 residues long. Trimming took off 6 bases at V and 5 bases at J, with 17 bases between the two ends.

The chain is built from TRBV5-1 and TRBJ2-2; either TRBD1 or TRBD2 may supply D (5 bases each). CDR1 is SGHRS, CDR2 YFSETQ, per germline. V was shortened by 4 bases and J by 7 bases, with 8 bases between the two germline ends. The CDR3 runs 12 residues. The DNA of the CDR3 is TGCGCCAGCAGCGGGGGAATCGGGGAGCTGTTTTTT. Protein sequence: CASSGGIGELFF.

The chain combines TRBV29-1 with TRBJ2-7, with unresolved D. The CDR3 runs to 12 residues. CDR1 and CDR2 from the germline V gene are SQVTM and ANQGSEA. V gave up 5 bases and J gave up 5 bases, with 13 bases separating them. This CDR3 is CSVKHSRDEQYF. The CDR3 DNA is TGCAGCGTTAAACACAGCCGGGACGAGCAGTACTTC.

In this sample, this clonotype turned up once. No conserved phenylalanine or tryptophan is present at the end of the CDR3, so a read error is the likely explanation. The chain is built from TRBV12-3 or TRBV12-4 and TRBJ2-7; 10 bases fit TRBD2. The CDR3 extends over 14 amino acids. Losses at the gene ends were 2 bases for V and 5 bases for J; bases not matched to a gene: 3. In DNA form, the CDR3 reads TGTGCCAGCAGTTTATCTAGCGGGAGCCACGAGCAGTACTCC. This sequence encodes CASSLSSGSHEQYS.

A few counts support this clonotype. The chain is built from TRBV15 and TRBJ2-5; the match to TRBD2 covers 7 bases. The CDR3 loop spans 15 amino acids. Germline loops: CDR1 LNHNV, CDR2 YYDKDF (reference sequence). The trim removed 1 base at V and 2 bases at J, leaving 4 bases unmatched. The CDR3 here is CATSRGASGQETQYF. CDR3 DNA: TGTGCCACCAGCAGAGGGGCTAGCGGACAAGAGACCCAGTACTTC.

The CDR3 nucleotides are TGTGCCAGCAGCTCCCCCGTCCCGACTAGCGGGAGTCCCGATACGCAGTATTTT. This codes for CASSSPVPTSGSPDTQYF. This rearrangement joins TRBV11-1 to TRBJ2-3; 12 bases agree with TRBD2. Germline trimming cut 4 bases from V and 6 bases from J; bases unmatched to any gene: 14. The CDR3 runs 18 residues. Germline loops: CDR1 SGHAT, CDR2 FQDESV (reference sequence). Variable domain in full (rest from reference TRBV11-1 and TRBJ2-3): EAEVAQSPRYKITEKSQAVAFWCDPISGHATLYWYRQILGQGPELLVQFQDESVVDDSQLPKDRFSAERLKGVDSTLKIQPAELGDSAMYLCASSSPVPTSGSPDTQYFGPGTRLTVL.

The gene calls are TRBV10-3 and TRBJ2-1, with a weak D call TRBD1 (6 bases). CDR1 is ENHRY and CDR2 is SYGVKD in the germline V gene. The V end was cut by 3 bases, the J end by 7 bases, with 16 bases between. CDR3 length: 15 residues. The CDR3, as DNA: TGTGCCATCAGTGAAGTAGTTAGGACAGTTAATGAGCAGTTCTTC. It codes for CAISEVVRTVNEQFF.

This clonotype was counted only a few times. This sequence joins TRBV7-2 and TRBJ2-2; 9 positions agree with TRBD1. The CDR3 contains 15 residues. The V segment lost 5 bases and the J segment 5 bases; nucleotides outside the gene matches: 6. Germline V gives CDR1 SGHTA, CDR2 FQGNSA. The CDR3 nucleotides read TGTGCCAGCAGCGTGGCACAGGGGGCGACCGGGGAGCTGTTTTTT. Translating gives CASSVAQGATGELFF.

The rearrangement uses TRBV5-1 and TRBJ2-3; tentative D call: TRBD2 (6 bases). This CDR3 comprises 14 residues. Germline loops: CDR1 SGHRS, CDR2 YFSETQ. Trimming took 4 bases from V and 2 from J, leaving 11 bases between them. CDR3 region: CASSRGADTDTQYF. CDR3 nucleotides: TGCGCCAGCAGCCGCGGGGCGGACACAGATACGCAGTATTTT.

The rearrangement uses TRBV20-1 and TRBJ2-1, with D tentatively TRBD2 (5 bases). Germline loops: CDR1 DFQATT, CDR2 SNEGSKA (reference sequence). The CDR3 extends over 15 amino acids. V lost 6 bases and J lost 4, with 19 bases in between. The CDR3 protein is CSARPPGLPYNEQFF. The CDR3 DNA is TGCAGTGCCAGACCCCCAGGACTCCCTTACAATGAGCAGTTCTTC.

The genes are TRBV28 and TRBJ1-2; the D gene is possibly TRBD1 (6 bases). V was shortened by 1 base and J by 4 bases, with 13 bases between the two germline ends. This CDR3 is 15 amino acids long. Germline V lookup: CDR1 MDHEN, CDR2 SYDVKM. CDR3 loop: CASSLSTGRIYGYTF. The CDR3 nucleotides read TGTGCCAGCAGTTTATCGACAGGACGCATCTATGGCTACACCTTC.

This clonotype was picked up a small number of times. This sequence joins TRBV4-1 and TRBJ2-7, with D possibly matching TRBD1 (6 bases). Trimming removed 1 base at V and 2 bases at J, with 9 bases between. The CDR3 runs 14 residues. Germline values: CDR1 MGHRA, CDR2 YSYEKL. The CDR3 is CASSQAGQTYEQYF. DNA of the CDR3: TGCGCCAGCAGCCAAGCCGGACAGACCTACGAGCAGTACTTC.

The V call is TRBV4-2, the J call TRBJ2-7, with 9 bases aligning to TRBD1. The germline V gene has CDR1 LGHNA and CDR2 YNFKEQ. This CDR3 comprises 15 residues. V dropped 0 bases and J dropped 2; count of bases not matched to a gene: 2. The CDR3 DNA reads as TGTGCCAGCAGCCAAGAGAGGACAGGGGCCTACGAGCAGTACTTC. It translates to CASSQERTGAYEQYF.

The CDR3 loop is CSARGLSGTETQYF. DNA of the CDR3: TGCAGTGCTAGAGGCCTAAGCGGGACGGAGACCCAGTACTTC. The rearrangement uses TRBV20-1 and TRBJ2-5; 7 bases fit TRBD2. In germline, CDR1 is DFQATT, CDR2 SNEGSKA (reference sequence). J gave up 5 bases and V 1 base, and 7 bases lay outside the gene matches. CDR3 length: 14 residues.

This clonotype came up a few times. V usage is TRBV12-3 or TRBV12-4 and J usage is TRBJ1-4, with D uncertain. V was shortened by 7 bases and J by 7 bases, with 7 bases between the two germline ends. The CDR3 runs to 11 residues. The CDR3 loop reads CASTYGEKLFF. CDR3 bases: TGTGCCAGCACCTACGGTGAAAAACTGTTTTTT.

This clonotype was recorded a few times. The CDR3 DNA sequence: TGTGCCAGCAGTGGCCTGGGAGGAACGAACACCGGGGAGCTGTTTTTT. This encodes CASSGLGGTNTGELFF. This chain joins TRBV12-3 or TRBV12-4 and TRBJ2-2; tentative D call: TRBD2 (6 bases). The CDR3 runs to 16 residues. V was clipped by 5 bases and J by 0 bases, with 13 bases between them.